This T cell receptor beta chain was retrieved from a study of control samples from healthy donors and cancer patients. V was trimmed by 5 bases and J by 4 bases, leaving 11 bases between them. This CDR3 spans 13 amino acids. CDR1 SGHAT and CDR2 FQNNGV come from the germline V gene. The protocol was immunoSEQ multiplex PCR, while the TCRdb copy is restricted to in-frame clones and leaves out a portion. The repertoire holds approximately 210,000 clones, with roughly nine tenths as singletons. J is TRBJ1-1 and V is TRBV11-2; D gene uncertain. The source material was blood. The sequence derives from a man younger than 40 in good health. CDR3 nucleotide sequence: TGTGCCAGCAGCCTACACAAGGGCACTGAAGCTTTCTTT. Encoded protein: CASSLHKGTEAFF.